The 24 T cell receptor beta chains in this list originate from one sample, sequenced in a study of T cells in Graves' hyperthyroidism and ophthalmopathy. The source material, RNA transcripts, was used to amplify TCR beta CDR3 regions. Initially, a first-round RT-PCR of the TCR CDR3 employed the HTBI primer set. TCRdb reprocessed the multiplex PCR reads via MiXCR and lists one record per CDR3 protein. The data show under 400,000 distinct CDR3 sequences, over 20% seen once. The sequencing sample was made of blood. These receptors were obtained from a woman aged 50 to 60 with Graves' hyperthyroidism.

The chain couples TRBV30 to TRBJ1-6, with D uncertain. The CDR3 runs 13 residues. V was clipped by 3 bases and J by 8 bases, with 11 bases between them. The germline gives CDR1 GTSNPN, CDR2 SVGIG (reference sequence). CDR3 sequence (DNA): TGTGCCTGGAGCGCGGAAAACGATTCACCCCTCCACTTT. This translates into CAWSAENDSPLHF.

This clonotype was detected many times. The rearrangement uses TRBV28 and TRBJ1-1; weak D call: TRBD1 (6 bases). The CDR3 runs 16 residues. Germline CDR1 MDHEN, CDR2 SYDVKM. V was shortened by 5 bases and J by 3 bases, with 19 bases between the two germline ends. CDR3 residues: CASSLLWGREDTEAFF. CDR3 DNA: TGTGCCAGCAGTCTACTTTGGGGGCGGGAAGACACTGAAGCTTTCTTT.

This clonotype was detected many times. The J gene is TRBJ1-1, the V gene TRBV18; no reliable D call. The CDR3 runs 15 residues. Trimming removed 2 bases from V and 0 bases from J, with 10 bases in between. CDR1 is KGHSH, CDR2 LQKENI, per germline. The CDR3 DNA reads TGTGCCAGCTCACCAGGATCCGTGCTGAACACTGAAGCTTTCTTT. Protein product: CASSPGSVLNTEAFF.

This clonotype was observed many times. The chain employs TRBV20-1 and TRBJ1-2, with D uncertain. Trimming cost V 0 bases and J 9 bases, with 8 bases left between them. CDR3 size: 11 residues. Germline loops: CDR1 DFQATT, CDR2 SNEGSKA (reference sequence). CDR3 amino acids: CSARDPGSYTF. The CDR3 bases are TGCAGTGCTAGAGATCCGGGGAGCTACACCTTC.

The chain carries TRBV24-1 and TRBJ2-3, with TRBD2 identical over 14 bases. Germline CDR1 KGHDR, CDR2 SFDVKD. The CDR3 has 16 amino acids. The trim removed 3 bases at V and 3 bases at J, leaving 1 base unmatched. CDR3 nucleotide sequence: TGTGCCACCAGTGATAGGACTAGCGGGAGGACAGATACGCAGTATTTT. It is translated as CATSDRTSGRTDTQYF.

The table lists this clonotype with a few counts. The gene calls are TRBV6-1 and TRBJ2-3; 7 bases are a match to TRBD1. This CDR3 region has 15 residues. The V segment lost 5 bases and the J segment 1 base; nucleotides outside the gene matches: 6. Germline lookup yields CDR1 MNHNS and CDR2 SASEGT. CDR3 amino acids: CASSPLRGRTDTQYF. CDR3 nucleotides: TGTGCCAGCAGTCCCCTGAGGGGGCGCACAGATACGCAGTATTTT.

This clonotype has a handful of counts. Sequence at one end of the junction differs from germline and may be a read error. The chain recombines TRBV20-1 with TRBJ1-6; no clear D. Germline assignment: CDR1 DFQATT and CDR2 SNEGSKA (reference sequence). The CDR3 has 12 amino acids. The CDR3 loop is CSARVPNSPLHF. CDR3 sequence (DNA): TGCAGTGCGAGAGTACCAAATTCACCCCTCCACTTT.

This clonotype was seen ten or more times. The chain joins TRBV5-1 to TRBJ2-7; D ambiguous. The CDR3 totals 13 residues. Germline-derived CDR1 and CDR2 are SGHRS and YFSETQ. Trimming removed 7 bases at V and 0 bases at J, with 11 bases between. CDR3 DNA sequence: TGCGCCAGCTCCCGGGCAGGCTCCTACGAGCAGTACTTC. Protein: CASSRAGSYEQYF.

In its sample, this clonotype was seen many times. The chain has TRBV6-1 and TRBJ2-2; 7 nucleotides align to TRBD2. After removal of 5 bases from V and 5 bases from J, the junction contained 8 bases not matched to a gene. CDR3 length equals 15 residues. Germline CDR1 MNHNS, CDR2 SASEGT. The DNA for the CDR3 is TGTGCCAGCAGTACCTGGACTAGGAATACCGGGGAGCTGTTTTTT. It is translated as CASSTWTRNTGELFF.

In its sample, this clonotype was seen many times. V gene TRBV13 combines with J gene TRBJ1-4; 7 bases fit TRBD1. Germline CDR1 and CDR2: PRHDT and FYEKMQ (reference sequence). The CDR3 has 13 amino acids. The junction had 5 bases not matched to a gene; V was cut back by 5 bases and J by 8 bases. For the CDR3, the DNA is TGTGCCAGCAGCAACGACAGGGAGGAAAAACTGTTTTTT. It is translated as CASSNDREEKLFF.

This clonotype has at least ten counts. The chain joins TRBV20-1 to TRBJ1-5; no firm D call. The CDR3 has 15 residues. Germline V gene data show CDR1 as DFQATT and CDR2 as SNEGSKA (reference sequence). V was trimmed by 2 bases and J by 4 bases, leaving 15 bases between them. The DNA for the CDR3 is TGCAGTGCTAGAAATGGGCAGATAATGAATCAGCCCCAGCATTTT. It specifies CSARNGQIMNQPQHF.

This clonotype was counted ten times or more. The rearrangement uses TRBV27 and TRBJ1-6, with D unclear. Germline V gene sequence: CDR1 MNHEY, CDR2 SMNVEV (reference sequence). This CDR3 is built from 15 residues. The germline V and J ends were trimmed by 0 bases and 0 bases, with 3 bases remaining between them. CDR3 amino acids: CASSLSDSYNSPLHF. CDR3 bases: TGTGCCAGCAGTTTATCGGACTCCTATAATTCACCCCTCCACTTT.

This clonotype has at least ten counts. The rearrangement links TRBV6-5 to TRBJ2-7; TRBD1 is a possible D gene (6 bases). Germline CDR1 is MNHEY and CDR2 is SVGAGI. Trimming removed 4 bases at V and 1 base at J, with 11 bases between. The CDR3 has 14 amino acids. CDR3 in amino acids: CASSSPGTSYEQYF. CDR3 nucleotide sequence: TGTGCCAGCAGTTCGCCGGGGACATCCTACGAGCAGTACTTC.

The chain combines TRBV6-2 or TRBV6-3 with TRBJ2-7; a possible D gene is TRBD1 (6 bases). Germline V gene sequence: CDR1 MNHEY, CDR2 SVGEGT. V gave up 6 bases and J gave up 0 bases, with 12 bases separating them. This CDR3 comprises 14 residues. CDR3 in DNA: TGTGCCAGCAGCGGACAGCCCATCTCCTACGAGCAGTACTTC. Its translation: CASSGQPISYEQYF.

The sample holds many counts of this clonotype. V and J are TRBV20-1 and TRBJ2-5; 8 positions agree with TRBD2. Trimming took 0 bases from V and 2 from J; bases not matched to a gene: 8. Looked up from germline, CDR1 is DFQATT and CDR2 is SNEGSKA (reference sequence). The CDR3 has 16 amino acids. CDR3 nucleotide sequence: TGCAGTGCTAGAGACCAGCGGGAGTGGAAGCAAGAGACCCAGTACTTC. Translating it yields CSARDQREWKQETQYF.

V usage is TRBV6-1 and J usage is TRBJ2-5; 8 bases align to TRBD1. V gave up 0 bases and J gave up 5 bases; unmatched junction bases: 11. Germline CDR1 is MNHNS and CDR2 is SASEGT. The CDR3 length is 17 residues. Here the CDR3 reads CASSEATGARERETQYF. CDR3 DNA: TGTGCCAGCAGTGAAGCGACAGGGGCGAGGGAAAGGGAGACCCAGTACTTC.

This clonotype has at least ten counts. V is TRBV2 and J is TRBJ2-6; 8 nucleotides match TRBD1. The CDR3 runs to 15 residues. V dropped 8 bases and J dropped 2; count of bases not matched to a gene: 5. Germline CDR1 SNHLY, CDR2 FYNNEI. The CDR3 protein is CASGQGSPGANVLTF. CDR3 sequence (DNA): TGTGCCAGCGGACAGGGTTCTCCTGGGGCCAACGTCCTGACTTTC.

This clonotype was picked up many times. The chain is built from TRBV2 and TRBJ2-3; either TRBD1 or TRBD2 may fit D (6 bases each). Germline V lookup: CDR1 SNHLY, CDR2 FYNNEI. The CDR3 contains 16 residues. The germline V and J ends were trimmed by 6 bases and 4 bases, with 20 bases remaining between them. CDR3 protein: CASSYPGGGVADTQYF. The DNA for the CDR3 is TGTGCCAGCAGCTACCCCGGAGGGGGAGTGGCAGATACGCAGTATTTT. The full variable domain, its missing parts supplied by reference TRBV2 and TRBJ2-3, is EPEVTQTPSHQVTQMGQEVILRCVPISNHLYFYWYRQILGQKVEFLVSFYNNEISEKSEIFDDQFSVERPDGSNFTLKIRSTKLEDSAMYFCASSYPGGGVADTQYFGPGTRLTVL.

This clonotype was recorded at least ten times. The rearrangement links TRBV20-1 to TRBJ2-7; D is undetermined. Trimming cost V 3 bases and J 4 bases, with 7 bases left between them. The CDR3 is 11 amino acids. In germline, CDR1 is DFQATT, CDR2 SNEGSKA (reference sequence). CDR3 nucleotide sequence: TGCAGTGCTAGTTTGGGATACGAGCAGTACTTC. Amino acid sequence: CSASLGYEQYF.

V is TRBV2 and J is TRBJ1-2, with TRBD1 as a possible D gene (6 bases). V lost 7 bases and J lost 4, with 16 bases in between. This CDR3 is built from 14 residues. Germline lookup yields CDR1 SNHLY and CDR2 FYNNEI. CDR3 sequence (DNA): TGTGCCAGCACCAACCTACAGGGTCTCTATGGCTACACCTTC. It is translated as CASTNLQGLYGYTF.

The chain recombines TRBV6-1 with TRBJ2-3; 10 positions agree with TRBD2. CDR1 and CDR2 from the germline V gene are MNHNS and SASEGT. Trimming took 6 bases from V and 0 from J; bases not matched to a gene: 12. The CDR3 runs to 18 residues. The CDR3 coding sequence is TGTGCCAGCAGATCGGGGGAAGCGGGGGGGGCTAGCACAGATACGCAGTATTTT. This sequence encodes CASRSGEAGGASTDTQYF.

This clonotype was detected many times. The V call is TRBV6-1, the J call TRBJ1-5; 7 nucleotides line up with TRBD1. This CDR3 region has 15 residues. Trimming at V came to 0 bases and at J to 6 bases, leaving 5 bases not matched to a gene. Germline V gene lookup returns CDR1 MNHNS and CDR2 SASEGT. The CDR3 region is CASSEAQGGSQPQHF. The CDR3 DNA reads as TGTGCCAGCAGTGAAGCGCAGGGGGGGAGTCAGCCCCAGCATTTT.

This clonotype was counted ten times or more. The chain carries TRBV12-3 or TRBV12-4 and TRBJ1-1; D not certain. Trimming stripped 4 bases from V and 0 bases from J, with 9 bases between. CDR3 length: 14 residues. CDR3 nucleotide sequence: TGTGCCAGCAGTTCACTAGGGCTGAACACTGAAGCTTTCTTT. Residues: CASSSLGLNTEAFF.

The chain carries TRBV6-1 and TRBJ2-1, with 10 bases fitting TRBD1. V shed 6 bases and J 5 bases; nucleotides not matched to a gene: 7. CDR1 and CDR2 (germline): MNHNS, SASEGT. The CDR3 covers 15 residues. The CDR3 nucleotides read TGTGCCAGCAGGTCGACAGGGGGCGCCCACAATGAGCAGTTCTTC. It codes for CASRSTGGAHNEQFF.